This is a list of T cell receptor beta chains from one sample in a study of molecular identifiers for immune sequencing clone quantification. TCRdb processed the PCR reads anew with MiXCR; each CDR3 protein has one entry. Of some 650,000 distinct CDR3 sequences detected, approximately 20% appear once; the ten largest clones hold roughly 0.9%. The specimen was naive CD8+ T cells from blood, with Jurkat cell RNA spiked in. These receptors were obtained from a human donor in good health. Some libraries in this study had Jurkat cell RNA spiked in. Each CDR3 is given with its conserved first and last residue. A D gene is named only where the DNA matches it firmly. Clone sizes are given selectively: once, few, many, or a class where the clone is expanded.

v_call	clone_size	d_call	j_call	cdr3_aa	cdr3_nt
TRBV10-2	many	TRBD2	TRBJ2-7	CASSELAGAREQYF	TGCGCCAGCAGCGAACTAGCGGGGGCAAGGGAGCAGTACTTC
TRBV9	NA	NA	TRBJ1-6	CASSAGVNSPLHF	TGTGCCAGCAGCGCCGGGGTCAATTCACCCCTCCACTTT
TRBV6-6	few	TRBD1	TRBJ2-2	CASSPTRDRGNTGGLFF	TGTGCCAGCAGCCCCACCCGGGACAGGGGGAACACCGGGGGGCTGTTTTTT
TRBV7-4	NA	NA	TRBJ1-1	CASSLDRNRAHPEAFF	TGTGCCAGCAGCTTAGACAGGAACAGGGCTCACCCAGAAGCTTTCTTT
TRBV5-1	many	NA	TRBJ2-3	CASSYGGQSTDTQYF	TGCGCCAGCTCGTACGGGGGGCAGAGCACAGATACGCAGTATTTT
TRBV5-1	many	NA	TRBJ2-5	CASSLGAFEETQYF	TGCGCCAGCAGCTTGGGCGCCTTTGAGGAGACCCAGTACTTC
TRBV15	many	NA	TRBJ2-6	CATDLLPSGANVLTF	TGTGCCACCGACCTGCTTCCGTCTGGGGCCAACGTCCTGACTTTC
TRBV2	many	TRBD2	TRBJ2-5	CASSDALAGVETQYF	TGTGCCAGCAGCGACGCACTAGCGGGGGTAGAGACCCAGTACTTC
TRBV28	few	TRBD1	TRBJ1-3	CASSSGGTGNTIYF	TGTGCCAGCAGTTCAGGGGGTACTGGAAACACCATATATTTT
TRBV27	few	NA	TRBJ1-6	CASSLQTPGGGSPLHF	TGTGCCAGCAGCCTCCAAACTCCAGGAGGCGGCTCACCCCTCCACTTT
TRBV11-2	few	TRBD1	TRBJ2-2	CASSLGQGRGLPGELFF	TGTGCCAGCAGCTTAGGGCAGGGCAGGGGGCTTCCCGGGGAGCTGTTTTTT
TRBV20-1	many	NA	TRBJ1-1	CSATDGNTEAFF	TGCAGTGCTACGGACGGGAACACTGAAGCTTTCTTT
TRBV5-6	NA	NA	TRBJ1-6	CASSFETGLRTSPLHF	TGTGCCAGCAGCTTTGAGACAGGCCTTCGGACCTCACCCCTCCACTTT
TRBV12-3/TRBV12-4	NA	NA	TRBJ1-2	CASSPTPENYGYTF	TGTGCCAGCAGTCCCACCCCGGAAAACTATGGCTACACCTTC
TRBV29-1	many	NA	TRBJ2-3	CSVEGLTSTDTQYF	TGCAGCGTTGAAGGGCTAACTAGCACAGATACGCAGTATTTT
TRBV10-3	few	NA	TRBJ2-3	CAINPGAGQGTDTQYF	TGTGCCATCAATCCAGGGGCAGGCCAAGGCACAGATACGCAGTATTTT
TRBV29-1	NA	TRBD2	TRBJ2-7	CSVEVPAGGSYEQYF	TGCAGCGTTGAAGTCCCAGCGGGGGGCTCCTACGAGCAGTACTTC
TRBV28	many	NA	TRBJ2-7	CASSSRQETYEQYF	TGTGCCAGCAGTTCACGACAGGAGACGTACGAGCAGTACTTC
TRBV5-1	many	NA	TRBJ2-7	CASSLLGAYEQYF	TGCGCCAGCAGCTTGCTGGGGGCCTACGAGCAGTACTTC
TRBV28	many	NA	TRBJ1-3	CASSLDRSLLLNTIYF	TGTGCCAGCAGTTTAGATCGGTCCCTCCTGTTAAACACCATATATTTT
TRBV14	many	NA	TRBJ1-4	CASSPIRATNEKLFF	TGTGCCAGCAGCCCAATTCGAGCAACTAATGAAAAACTGTTTTTT
TRBV27	many	NA	TRBJ1-1	CASSIEWGNTEAFF	TGTGCCAGCAGTATAGAATGGGGGAACACTGAAGCTTTCTTT
TRBV2	many	NA	TRBJ1-4	CASSEDGRENEKLFF	TGTGCCAGCAGTGAAGATGGCAGAGAAAATGAAAAACTGTTTTTT
TRBV7-3	many	NA	TRBJ2-1	CASRSSLDPTAEQFF	TGTGCCAGCAGATCATCACTGGACCCTACGGCTGAGCAGTTCTTC
TRBV4-1	many	TRBD1	TRBJ1-1	CASSQDRALNTEAFF	TGCGCCAGCAGCCAGGACAGGGCCCTGAACACTGAAGCTTTCTTT
TRBV5-1	few	TRBD1	TRBJ2-7	CASTSGGGETEQYF	TGCGCCAGTACTTCAGGGGGCGGAGAGACCGAGCAGTACTTC
TRBV30	NA	NA	TRBJ2-7	CAWSSRTRLSGSEQYF	TGTGCCTGGAGTTCCCGGACACGACTTTCTGGGTCCGAGCAGTACTTC
TRBV6-5	many	NA	TRBJ1-1	CASNRELNTEAFF	TGTGCCAGCAATCGAGAGCTTAACACTGAAGCTTTCTTT
TRBV12-3/TRBV12-4	many	TRBD2	TRBJ2-1	CASSLAGGRGNEQFF	TGTGCCAGCAGTCTAGCGGGGGGGAGAGGCAATGAGCAGTTCTTC
TRBV4-3	NA	TRBD1	TRBJ2-5	CASATGTGGKGGTQYF	TGCGCCAGCGCGACCGGGACAGGGGGGAAAGGGGGGACCCAGTACTTC
TRBV24-1	many	NA	TRBJ2-1	CATSAASYNEQFF	TGTGCCACCAGTGCTGCTTCCTACAATGAGCAGTTCTTC
TRBV2	NA	NA	TRBJ2-7	CASSEGGNSYEQYF	TGTGCCAGCAGTGAAGGGGGCAACTCCTACGAGCAGTACTTC
TRBV13	few	NA	TRBJ2-7	CASSLGGVGLYEQYF	TGTGCCAGCAGCTTAGGGGGGGTTGGGTTGTACGAGCAGTACTTC
TRBV6-5	many	NA	TRBJ1-1	CASNIDSGAEAFF	TGTGCCAGCAATATCGACAGCGGAGCTGAAGCTTTCTTT
TRBV7-9	many	NA	TRBJ2-3	CASSSNHATGGSTDTQYF	TGTGCCAGCAGCTCGAATCACGCGACAGGAGGAAGCACAGATACGCAGTATTTT
TRBV20-1	many	NA	TRBJ2-3	CSARDGGAGTDTQYF	TGCAGTGCTAGAGATGGGGGGGCCGGCACAGATACGCAGTATTTT
TRBV5-1	many	TRBD1	TRBJ2-7	CASSYRQGGDEQYF	TGCGCCAGCAGCTATCGACAGGGTGGCGACGAGCAGTACTTC
TRBV6-5	many	NA	TRBJ2-7	CASSNRDTPREQYF	TGTGCCAGCAGTAACCGGGACACCCCCCGCGAGCAGTACTTC
TRBV2	few	TRBD2	TRBJ2-3	CASSGGVITDTQYF	TGTGCCAGTAGCGGGGGGGTGATCACAGATACGCAGTATTTT
TRBV6-2/TRBV6-3	few	NA	TRBJ1-1	CASSYLPGMNTEAFF	TGTGCCAGCAGTTATCTACCAGGCATGAACACTGAAGCTTTCTTT